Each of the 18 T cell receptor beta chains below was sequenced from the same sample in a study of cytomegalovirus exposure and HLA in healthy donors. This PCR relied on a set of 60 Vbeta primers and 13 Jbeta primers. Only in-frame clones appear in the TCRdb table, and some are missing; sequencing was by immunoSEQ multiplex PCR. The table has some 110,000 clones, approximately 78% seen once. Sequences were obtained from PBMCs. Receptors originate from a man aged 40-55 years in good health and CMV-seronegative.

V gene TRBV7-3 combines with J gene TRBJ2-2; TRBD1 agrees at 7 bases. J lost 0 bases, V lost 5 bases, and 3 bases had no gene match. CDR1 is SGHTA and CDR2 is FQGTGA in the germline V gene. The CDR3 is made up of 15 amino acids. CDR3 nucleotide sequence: TGTGCCAGCAGCCGACAGGGAACGAACACCGGGGAGCTGTTTTTT. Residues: CASSRQGTNTGELFF.

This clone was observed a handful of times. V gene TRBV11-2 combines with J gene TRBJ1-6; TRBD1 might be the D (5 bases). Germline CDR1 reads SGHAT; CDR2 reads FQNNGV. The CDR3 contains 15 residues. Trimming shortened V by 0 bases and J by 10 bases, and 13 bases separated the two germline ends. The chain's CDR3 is CASSLDSGKGSPLHF. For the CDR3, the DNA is TGTGCCAGCAGCTTAGACTCAGGGAAAGGCTCACCCCTCCACTTT.

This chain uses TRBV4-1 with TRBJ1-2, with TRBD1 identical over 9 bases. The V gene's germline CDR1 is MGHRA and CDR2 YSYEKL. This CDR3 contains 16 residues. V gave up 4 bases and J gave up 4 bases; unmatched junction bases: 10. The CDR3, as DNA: TGCGCCAGCAGCCCCTACCCGGGACAGGGAGGCTATGGCTACACCTTC. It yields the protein CASSPYPGQGGYGYTF.

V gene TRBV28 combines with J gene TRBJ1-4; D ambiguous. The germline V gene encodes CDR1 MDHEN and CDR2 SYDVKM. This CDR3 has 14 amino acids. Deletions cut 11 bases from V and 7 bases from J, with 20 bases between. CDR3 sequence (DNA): TGTGCCGCCCGTGGTGAGGGCGGTGGTGAAAAACTGTTTTTT. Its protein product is CAARGEGGGEKLFF.

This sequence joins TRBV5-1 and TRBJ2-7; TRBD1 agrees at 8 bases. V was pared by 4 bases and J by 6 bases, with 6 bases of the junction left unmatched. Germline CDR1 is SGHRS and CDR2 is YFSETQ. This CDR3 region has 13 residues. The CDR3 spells CASSGQGALEQYF. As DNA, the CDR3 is TGCGCCAGCAGCGGGCAGGGGGCTCTCGAGCAGTACTTC.

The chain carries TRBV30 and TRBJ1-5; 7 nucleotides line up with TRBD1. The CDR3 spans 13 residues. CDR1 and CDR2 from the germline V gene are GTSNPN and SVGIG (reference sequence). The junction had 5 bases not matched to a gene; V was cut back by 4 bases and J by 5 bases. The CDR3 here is CAWTNRGDQPQHF. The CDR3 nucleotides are TGTGCCTGGACGAACAGGGGCGATCAGCCCCAGCATTTT.

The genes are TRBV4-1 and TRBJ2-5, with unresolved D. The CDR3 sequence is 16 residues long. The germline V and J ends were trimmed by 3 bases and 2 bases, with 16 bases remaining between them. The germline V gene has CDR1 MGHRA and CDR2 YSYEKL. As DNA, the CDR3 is TGCGCCAGCAGCCATCCCCCCGTGGGCCGTCAAGAGACCCAGTACTTC. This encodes CASSHPPVGRQETQYF.

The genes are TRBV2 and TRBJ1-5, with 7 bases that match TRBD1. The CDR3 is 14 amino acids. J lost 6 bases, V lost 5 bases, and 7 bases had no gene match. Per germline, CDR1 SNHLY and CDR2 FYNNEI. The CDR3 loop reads CASSSDRAGQPQHF. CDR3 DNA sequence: TGTGCCAGCAGTTCTGACAGGGCGGGTCAGCCCCAGCATTTT.

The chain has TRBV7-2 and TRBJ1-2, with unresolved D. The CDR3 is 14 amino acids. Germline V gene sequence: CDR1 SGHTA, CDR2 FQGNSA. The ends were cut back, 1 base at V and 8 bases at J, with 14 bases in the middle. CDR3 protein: CASSLESSYSGYTF. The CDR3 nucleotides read TGTGCCAGCAGCTTAGAGTCCTCATATAGCGGCTACACCTTC. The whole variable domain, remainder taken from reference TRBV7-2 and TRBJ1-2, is GAGVSQSPSNKVTEKGKDVELRCDPISGHTALYWYRQSLGQGLEFLIYFQGNSAPDKSGLPSDRFSAERTGGSVSTLTIQRTQQEDSAVYLCASSLESSYSGYTFGSGTRLTVV.

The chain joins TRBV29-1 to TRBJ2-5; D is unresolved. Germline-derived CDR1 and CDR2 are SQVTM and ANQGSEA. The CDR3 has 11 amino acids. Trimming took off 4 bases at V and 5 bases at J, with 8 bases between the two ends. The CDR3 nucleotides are TGCAGCGTTGCGACTCCCGAGACCCAGTACTTC. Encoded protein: CSVATPETQYF.

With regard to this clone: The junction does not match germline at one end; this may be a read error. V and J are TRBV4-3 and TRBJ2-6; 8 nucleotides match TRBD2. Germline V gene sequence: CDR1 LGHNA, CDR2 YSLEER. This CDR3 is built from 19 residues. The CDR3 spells CASSQDLGGLVSGANGLTF. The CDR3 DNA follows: TGCGCCAGCAGCCAAGATTTGGGGGGACTAGTATCTGGGGCCAACGGCCTGACTTTC.

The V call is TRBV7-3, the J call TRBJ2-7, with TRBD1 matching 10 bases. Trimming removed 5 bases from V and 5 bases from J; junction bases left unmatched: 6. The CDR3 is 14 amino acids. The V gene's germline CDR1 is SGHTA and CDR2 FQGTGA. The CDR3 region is CASSPGTGDDEQYF. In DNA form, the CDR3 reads TGTGCCAGCAGCCCCGGGACAGGGGACGACGAGCAGTACTTC.

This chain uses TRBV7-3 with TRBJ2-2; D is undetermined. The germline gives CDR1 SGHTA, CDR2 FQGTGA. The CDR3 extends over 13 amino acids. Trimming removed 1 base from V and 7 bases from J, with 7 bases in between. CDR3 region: CASSLIPRGELFF. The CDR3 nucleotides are TGTGCCAGCAGCTTAATTCCGCGCGGGGAGCTGTTTTTT. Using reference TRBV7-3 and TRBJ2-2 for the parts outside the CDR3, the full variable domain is GAGVSQTPSNKVTEKGKYVELRCDPISGHTALYWYRQSLGQGPEFLIYFQGTGAADDSGLPNDRFFAVRPEGSVSTLKIQRTERGDSAVYLCASSLIPRGELFFGEGSRLTVL.

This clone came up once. The CDR3 region is CASSHRGQAMRAYSPLHF. The CDR3 DNA is TGTGCCAGCAGCCACCGAGGACAGGCCATGCGGGCCTATTCACCCCTCCACTTT. This chain links TRBV7-3 with TRBJ1-6, with 7 bases identical to TRBD1. The germline CDR1 and CDR2 sequences are SGHTA and FQGTGA. V dropped 5 bases and J dropped 8; count of bases not matched to a gene: 18. This CDR3 is built from 18 residues.

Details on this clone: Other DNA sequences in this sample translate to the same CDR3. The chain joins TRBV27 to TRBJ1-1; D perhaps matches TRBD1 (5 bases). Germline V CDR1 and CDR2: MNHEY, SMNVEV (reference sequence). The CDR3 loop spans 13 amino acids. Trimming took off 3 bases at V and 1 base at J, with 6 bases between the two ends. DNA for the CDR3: TGTGCCAGCAGTTTGGGGGGGAACACTGAAGCTTTCTTT. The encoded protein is CASSLGGNTEAFF.

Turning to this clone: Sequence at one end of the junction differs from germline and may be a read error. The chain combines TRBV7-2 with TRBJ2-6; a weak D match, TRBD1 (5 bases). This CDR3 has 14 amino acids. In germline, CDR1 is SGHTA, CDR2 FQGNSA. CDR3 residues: CASSSISGANGLTF. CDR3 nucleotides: TGTGCCAGCAGCTCAATCTCTGGGGCCAACGGCCTGACTTTC.

The CDR3 coding sequence is TGTGCCAGCAGTTCCATCACACAGGGGTTCGCGCAGTATTTT. This codes for CASSSITQGFAQYF. The chain couples TRBV7-9 to TRBJ2-3; 7 nucleotides line up with TRBD1. This CDR3 is 14 amino acids long. J was trimmed by 10 bases and V by 6 bases; bases with no gene match: 13. CDR1 is SEHNR, CDR2 FQNEAQ, per germline (reference sequence). Full variable domain (rest looked up from reference TRBV7-9 and TRBJ2-3): DTGVSQNPRHKITKRGQNVTFRCDPISEHNRLYWYRQTLGQGPEFLTYFQNEAQLEKSRLLSDRFSAERPKGSFSTLEIQRTEQGDSAMYLCASSSITQGFAQYFGPGTRLTVL.

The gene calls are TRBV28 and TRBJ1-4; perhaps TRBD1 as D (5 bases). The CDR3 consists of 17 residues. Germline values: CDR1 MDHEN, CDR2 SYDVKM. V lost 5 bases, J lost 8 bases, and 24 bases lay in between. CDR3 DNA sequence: TGTGCCAGCAGTCCACCACGGACACAAAGCTTGGGGGAAAAACTGTTTTTT. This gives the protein CASSPPRTQSLGEKLFF.